The 9 T cell receptor beta chains below come from one sample, sequenced in a study of CD8 T cells in Susac syndrome. Reverse transcription used about 0.45 to 1 ug RNA and random hexamers. MiXCR was run by TCRdb on the immunoSEQ multiplex PCR reads, yielding one entry per CDR3 protein. The data contain about 190,000 distinct CDR3 sequences, more than 85% of them singletons. The sequenced sample consisted of CD4+ T cells from PBMCs. The receptors stem from a human donor with Susac syndrome.

The V and J genes are TRBV11-1 and TRBJ2-1; 13 positions match TRBD2. The CDR3 is made up of 17 amino acids. Germline CDR1 is SGHAT and CDR2 is FQDESV (reference sequence). With 4 bases clipped from V and 4 bases from J, the junction kept 7 bases outside the gene matches. This chain's CDR3 is CASSSQSTSGGYNEQFF. CDR3 DNA sequence: TGTGCCAGCAGCTCACAGTCGACTAGCGGGGGGTACAATGAGCAGTTCTTC.

This clonotype was seen only once. V gene TRBV30 combines with J gene TRBJ2-3, with D tentatively TRBD2 (6 bases). Germline CDR1 is GTSNPN and CDR2 is SVGIG (reference sequence). V dropped 0 bases and J dropped 4 bases, with 8 bases sitting between them. The CDR3 totals 13 residues. The CDR3 coding sequence is TGTGCCTGGAGTGTACCGGGGGCAGATACGCAGTATTTT. Its translation: CAWSVPGADTQYF.

V and J are TRBV7-9 and TRBJ2-1; 10 bases are a match to TRBD2. The junction had 7 bases not matched to a gene; V was cut back by 5 bases and J by 6 bases. The CDR3 spans 15 residues. The V gene's germline CDR1 is SEHNR and CDR2 FQNEAQ (reference sequence). CDR3 amino acids: CASSPAGLARNEQFF. In DNA form, the CDR3 reads TGTGCCAGCAGCCCGGCGGGACTAGCGCGCAATGAGCAGTTCTTC.

V gene TRBV2 combines with J gene TRBJ1-1; 7 nucleotides match TRBD1. This CDR3 contains 13 residues. Per germline, CDR1 SNHLY and CDR2 FYNNEI. The V gene end was trimmed by 6 bases and the J gene end by 6 bases; junction bases not matched to a gene: 7. CDR3 sequence: CASRGTEVSEAFF. The CDR3, as DNA: TGTGCCAGCAGGGGGACAGAGGTCTCTGAAGCTTTCTTT.

Only one count was recorded for this clonotype. Here the CDR3 reads CASSNPPGQGGYTF. DNA for the CDR3: TGCGCCAGCAGCAACCCTCCGGGACAGGGGGGCTACACCTTC. The chain links TRBV5-1 to TRBJ1-2; 10 bases align to TRBD1. This CDR3 is 14 amino acids long. With V trimmed by 4 bases and J by 8 bases, 8 bases remained unmatched. Germline-derived CDR1 and CDR2 are SGHRS and YFSETQ.

This chain uses TRBV7-3 with TRBJ2-1; tentative D call: TRBD2 (6 bases). With 2 bases removed from V and 0 bases from J, the gap between germline ends came to 11 bases. CDR1 is SGHTA, CDR2 FQGTGA, per germline. This CDR3 spans 16 amino acids. This chain's CDR3 is CASSLYGGSSYNEQFF. The CDR3 coding sequence is TGTGCCAGCAGCTTATACGGGGGAAGCTCCTACAATGAGCAGTTCTTC.

The rearrangement links TRBV24-1 to TRBJ1-1, with 8 bases identical to TRBD1. CDR3 length: 15 residues. Germline assignment: CDR1 KGHDR and CDR2 SFDVKD. The V and J ends lost 5 bases and 5 bases, in that order; junction bases with no gene match: 9. CDR3 coding DNA: TGTGCCACCAGTGCCTCTGACAGGGGACGAACTGAAGCTTTCTTT. Translation gives CATSASDRGRTEAFF.

This chain uses TRBV29-1 with TRBJ2-1; D may be TRBD2 (6 bases). The CDR3 has 13 amino acids. V shed 7 bases and J shed 1 base, with 11 bases lying between them. Looked up from germline, CDR1 is SQVTM and CDR2 is ANQGSEA. The CDR3 coding sequence is TGCAGCGGTACCGGACTATCCTACAATGAGCAGTTCTTC. This translates into CSGTGLSYNEQFF.

Regarding this clonotype: An end of the junction differs from the germline gene, which may be a read error. This chain connects TRBV12-3 or TRBV12-4 to TRBJ1-2; D remains ambiguous. The CDR3 has 14 amino acids. The CDR3 sequence is CASSLGPTKYGYAF. CDR3 nucleotide sequence: TGTGCCAGCAGTTTAGGGCCCACTAAGTATGGCTACGCCTTC.